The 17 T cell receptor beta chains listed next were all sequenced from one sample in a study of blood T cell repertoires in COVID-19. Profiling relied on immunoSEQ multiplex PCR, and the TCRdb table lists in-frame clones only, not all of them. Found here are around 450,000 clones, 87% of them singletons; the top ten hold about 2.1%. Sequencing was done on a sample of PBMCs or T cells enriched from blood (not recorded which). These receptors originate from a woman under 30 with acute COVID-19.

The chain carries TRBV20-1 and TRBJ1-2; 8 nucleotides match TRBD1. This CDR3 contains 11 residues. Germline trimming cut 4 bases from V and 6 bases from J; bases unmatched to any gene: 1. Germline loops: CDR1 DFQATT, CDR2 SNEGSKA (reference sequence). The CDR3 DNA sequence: TGCAGTGCTACAGGGGGCCATGGCTACACCTTC. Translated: CSATGGHGYTF.

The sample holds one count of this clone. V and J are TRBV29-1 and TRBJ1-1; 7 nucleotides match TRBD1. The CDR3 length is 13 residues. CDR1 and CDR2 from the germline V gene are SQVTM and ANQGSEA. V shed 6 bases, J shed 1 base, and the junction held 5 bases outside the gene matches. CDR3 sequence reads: CSVNRDRNTEAFF. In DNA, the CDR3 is TGCAGCGTAAACCGGGACAGGAACACTGAAGCTTTCTTT.

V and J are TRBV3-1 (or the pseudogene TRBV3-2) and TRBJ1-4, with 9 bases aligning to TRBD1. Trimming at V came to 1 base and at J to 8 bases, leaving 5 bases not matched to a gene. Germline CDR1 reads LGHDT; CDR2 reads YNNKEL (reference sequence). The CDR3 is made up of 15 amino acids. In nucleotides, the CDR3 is TGTGCCAGCAGCCAAGCTTCCACAGGGGGCGAAAAACTGTTTTTT. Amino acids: CASSQASTGGEKLFF.

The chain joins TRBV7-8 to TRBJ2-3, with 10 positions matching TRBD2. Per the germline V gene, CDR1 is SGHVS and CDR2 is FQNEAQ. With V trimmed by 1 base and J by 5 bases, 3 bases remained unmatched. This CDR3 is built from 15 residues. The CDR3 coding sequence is TGTGCCAGCAGCTTAGAGCGGGGGGGCAGAGATACGCAGTATTTT. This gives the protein CASSLERGGRDTQYF. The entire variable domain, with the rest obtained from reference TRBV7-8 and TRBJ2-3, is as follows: GAGVSQSPRYKVAKRGQDVALRCDPISGHVSLFWYQQALGQGPEFLTYFQNEAQLDKSGLPSDRFFAERPEGSVSTLKIQRTQQEDSAVYLCASSLERGGRDTQYFGPGTRLTVL.

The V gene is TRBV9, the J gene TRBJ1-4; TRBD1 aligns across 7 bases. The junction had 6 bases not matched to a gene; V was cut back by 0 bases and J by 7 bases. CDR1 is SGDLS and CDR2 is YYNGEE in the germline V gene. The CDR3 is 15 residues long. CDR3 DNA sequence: TGTGCCAGCAGCGTAGGGACAGGCTCTTCTGAAAAACTGTTTTTT. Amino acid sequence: CASSVGTGSSEKLFF.

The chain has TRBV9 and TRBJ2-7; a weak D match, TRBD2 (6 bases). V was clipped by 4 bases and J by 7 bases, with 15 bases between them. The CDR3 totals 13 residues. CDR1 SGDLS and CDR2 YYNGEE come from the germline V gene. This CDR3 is CASSISGSEEQYF. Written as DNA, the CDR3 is TGTGCCAGCAGCATCAGCGGGTCTGAAGAGCAGTACTTC.

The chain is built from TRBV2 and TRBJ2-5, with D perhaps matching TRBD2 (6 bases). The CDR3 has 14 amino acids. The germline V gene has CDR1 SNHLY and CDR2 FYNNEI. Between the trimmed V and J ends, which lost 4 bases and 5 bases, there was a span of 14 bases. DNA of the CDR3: TGTGCCAGCAGTGTGGCGGGGATCCGGGAGACCCAGTACTTC. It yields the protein CASSVAGIRETQYF.

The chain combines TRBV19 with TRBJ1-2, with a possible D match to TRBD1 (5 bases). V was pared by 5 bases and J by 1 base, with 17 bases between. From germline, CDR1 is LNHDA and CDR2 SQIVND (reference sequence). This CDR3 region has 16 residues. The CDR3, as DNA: TGTGCCAGTAGTCGTTTGGGCAGGGCCTTTAACTATGGCTACACCTTC. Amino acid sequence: CASSRLGRAFNYGYTF.

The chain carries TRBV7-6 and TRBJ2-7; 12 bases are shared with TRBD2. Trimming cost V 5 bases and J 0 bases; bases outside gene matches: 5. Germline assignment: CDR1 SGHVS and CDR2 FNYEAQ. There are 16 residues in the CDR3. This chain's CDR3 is CASSQGLAGSSYEQYF. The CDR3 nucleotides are TGTGCCAGCAGCCAGGGACTAGCGGGCAGCTCCTACGAGCAGTACTTC.

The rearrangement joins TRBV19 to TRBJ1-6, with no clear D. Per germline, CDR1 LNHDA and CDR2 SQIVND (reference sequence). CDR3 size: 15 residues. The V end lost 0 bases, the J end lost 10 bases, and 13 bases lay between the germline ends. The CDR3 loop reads CASSIDLGSTSPLHF. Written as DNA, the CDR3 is TGTGCCAGTAGTATAGATCTGGGCAGTACGTCACCCCTCCACTTT.

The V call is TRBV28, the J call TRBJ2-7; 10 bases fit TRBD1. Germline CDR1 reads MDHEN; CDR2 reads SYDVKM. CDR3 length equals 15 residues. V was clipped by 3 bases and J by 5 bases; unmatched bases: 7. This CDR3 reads CASSFRGQGGHEQYF. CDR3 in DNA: TGTGCCAGCAGTTTCCGAGGACAGGGGGGCCACGAGCAGTACTTC.

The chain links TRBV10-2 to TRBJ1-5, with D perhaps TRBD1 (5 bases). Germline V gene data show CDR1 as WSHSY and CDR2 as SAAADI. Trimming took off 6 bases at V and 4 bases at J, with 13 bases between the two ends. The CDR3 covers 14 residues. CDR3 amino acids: CASRFGASNQPQHF. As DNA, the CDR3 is TGCGCCAGCAGATTTGGGGCCTCGAATCAGCCCCAGCATTTT.

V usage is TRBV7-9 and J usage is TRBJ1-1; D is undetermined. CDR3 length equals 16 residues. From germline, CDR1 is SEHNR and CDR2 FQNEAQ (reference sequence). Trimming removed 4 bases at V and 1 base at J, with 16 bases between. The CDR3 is CASSSPRSPSNTEAFF. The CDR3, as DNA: TGTGCCAGCAGCTCCCCTAGGAGCCCGTCGAACACTGAAGCTTTCTTT.

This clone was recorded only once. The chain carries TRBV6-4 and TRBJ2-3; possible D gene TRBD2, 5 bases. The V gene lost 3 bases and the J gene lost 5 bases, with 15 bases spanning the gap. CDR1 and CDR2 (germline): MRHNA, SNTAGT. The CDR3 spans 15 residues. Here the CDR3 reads CASSERAVGIDTQYF. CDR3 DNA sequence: TGTGCCAGCAGTGAGCGGGCGGTGGGTATAGATACGCAGTATTTT.

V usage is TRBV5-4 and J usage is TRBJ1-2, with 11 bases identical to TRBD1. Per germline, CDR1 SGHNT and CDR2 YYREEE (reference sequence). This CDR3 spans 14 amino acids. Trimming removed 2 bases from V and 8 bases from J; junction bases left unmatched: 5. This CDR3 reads CASSFTDRGRGYTF. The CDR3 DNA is TGTGCCAGCAGCTTTACGGACAGGGGGCGAGGCTACACCTTC.

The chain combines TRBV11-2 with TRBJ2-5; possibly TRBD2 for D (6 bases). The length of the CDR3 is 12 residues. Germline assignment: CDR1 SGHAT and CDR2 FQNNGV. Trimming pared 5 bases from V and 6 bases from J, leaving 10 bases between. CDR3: CASSMTSKTQYF. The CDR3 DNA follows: TGTGCCAGCAGCATGACTAGTAAGACCCAGTACTTC.

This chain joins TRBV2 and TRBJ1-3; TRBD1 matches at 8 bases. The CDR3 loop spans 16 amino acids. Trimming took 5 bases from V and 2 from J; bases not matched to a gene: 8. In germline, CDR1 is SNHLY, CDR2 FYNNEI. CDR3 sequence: CASSSDRGMAGNTIYF. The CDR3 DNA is TGTGCCAGCAGTTCCGACAGGGGAATGGCTGGAAACACCATATATTTT. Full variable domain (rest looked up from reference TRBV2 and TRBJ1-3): EPEVTQTPSHQVTQMGQEVILRCVPISNHLYFYWYRQILGQKVEFLVSFYNNEISEKSEIFDDQFSVERPDGSNFTLKIRSTKLEDSAMYFCASSSDRGMAGNTIYFGEGSWLTVV.